By sample share, the clone carrying this TCR beta chain is medium-sized (0.01 to 0.1%). These data are taken from a study of immune characteristics of hereditary and idiopathic chronic pancreatitis. The data were produced by immunoSEQ multiplex PCR, yet TCRdb's version contains in-frame clones alone and is incomplete. Of 6,000 or so clones listed, over 65% are singletons. Chronic pancreatitis tissue was collected during total pancreatectomy with islet autotransplantation. Chronic pancreatitis patients in the study lacked known diabetes history. The TCR originated in a human donor with chronic pancreatitis. Sequenced sample: pancreas tissue with hereditary chronic pancreatitis.

The CDR3, as DNA: TGTGCCAGCAGCCCACAGGGGGCTAATGGGGAGCTGTTTTTT. Residues: CASSPQGANGELFF. The chain employs TRBV7-6 and TRBJ2-2; 9 bases fit TRBD1. The CDR3 loop spans 14 amino acids. With V trimmed by 5 bases and J by 8 bases, 6 bases remained unmatched. Germline assignment: CDR1 SGHVS and CDR2 FNYEAQ.